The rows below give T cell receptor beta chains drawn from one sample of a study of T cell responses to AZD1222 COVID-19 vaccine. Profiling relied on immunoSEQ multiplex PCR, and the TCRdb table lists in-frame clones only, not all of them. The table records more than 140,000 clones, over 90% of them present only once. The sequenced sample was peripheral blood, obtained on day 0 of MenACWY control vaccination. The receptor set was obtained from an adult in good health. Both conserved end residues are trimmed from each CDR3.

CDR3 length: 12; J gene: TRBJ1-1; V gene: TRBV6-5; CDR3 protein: ASSRRDRDTEAF
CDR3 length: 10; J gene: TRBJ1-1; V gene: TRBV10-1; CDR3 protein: ASSDMNTEAF
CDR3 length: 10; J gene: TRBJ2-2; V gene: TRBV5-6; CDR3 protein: ASSFSTGELF
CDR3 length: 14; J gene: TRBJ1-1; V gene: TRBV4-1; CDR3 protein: ASLAVVRTGNTEAF
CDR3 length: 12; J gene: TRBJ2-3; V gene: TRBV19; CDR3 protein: ASSTGTGGDTQY
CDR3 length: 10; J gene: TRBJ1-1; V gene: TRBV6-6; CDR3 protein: ASGPGNTEAF
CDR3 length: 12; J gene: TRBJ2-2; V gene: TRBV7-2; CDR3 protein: ASSLRLVTGELF
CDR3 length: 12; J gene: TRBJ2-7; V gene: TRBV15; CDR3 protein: ATSTSGDSYEQY
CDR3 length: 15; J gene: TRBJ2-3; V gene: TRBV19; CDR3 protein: ASSTPGKSTSTDTQY
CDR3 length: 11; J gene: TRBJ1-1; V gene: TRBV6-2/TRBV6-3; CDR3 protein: ASSWGDVDEAF
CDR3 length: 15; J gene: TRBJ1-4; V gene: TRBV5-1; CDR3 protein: ASSFGRQGTTNEKLF
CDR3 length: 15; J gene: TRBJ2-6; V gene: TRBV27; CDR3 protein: ASSLSPKSSGANVLT